This record looks at one TCR beta chain sequence and its context. Its cognate antigen has yet to be identified. No qualities accompany the bases; no much larger clone lies one base away. The data stem from a study of blood T cell repertoires in COVID-19 (dated by TCRdb to the early 2020s). Looking at the study overall: The collaborator samples originated in the United States, Italy and Spain and spanned the acute and convalescent phases of COVID-19. The prospective study material was composed of cDNA or gDNA derived from T cells, B-cell-depleted T cells, or PBMCs. Deeply sampled blood TCRbeta repertoires from subjects exposed to, actively infected with, or recovered from COVID-19 were included in the dataset. The repertoires were released in a freely available public database intended as a resource for research on the immune response to SARS-CoV-2. Samples came from the ongoing ImmuneRACE study (first 160 participants) plus 1,254 subjects from 6 global collaborators. The sample metadata nearly always contained a de-identified subject ID, COVID-19 status, age in years and sex. Where HLA class I and class II types were available, the types were taken from metadata supplied by the sample provider, not from assay-based typing. Here is what the overall study found, with its caveats: The amount of clinical and demographic metadata varied by source and participant and was provided uncurated.

TCRbeta CDR3 regions were amplified from genomic DNA by means of the immunoSEQ Assay, a bias-controlled multiplex PCR. In the paper's pipeline: The number of nucleated cells in each sample was estimated by amplification of reference gene primers within the assay. To quantify the absolute abundance of each unique TCRbeta CDR3 rearrangement, sequence reads were collapsed and filtered. For each sample, productive Simpson clonality was calculated as the square root of Simpson's diversity index across productive rearrangements. Sourced from immuneACCESS, this table was stored by TCRdb with only in-frame sequences that have V and J called. A share of the clones is absent; for the studies checked, an unresolved V gene accounts for under half, and the remainder has no known explanation. That table supplies the V and J calls and clone size; D and trimming were determined from the DNA. The sample table contains some 190,000 clones; only one count was recorded for roughly 84% of them. More than 9% of the sample is taken by the ten largest.

Measured from the cysteine to the phenylalanine, the CDR3 is 16 residues long. Just the 48-base CDR3 DNA is kept, in frame starting at base 1. The trim is 0 bases for V and 11 bases for J, with a gap of 22 bases between the germline ends. As encoded in the germline V gene, CDR1 is LGHNA while CDR2 is YNFKEQ. The collaborating institutions used their own protocols to collect whole blood in K2EDTA tubes. For TCRbeta analysis, collaborators shipped samples in one of three forms: frozen whole blood, isolated PBMCs, or DNA extracted from either of those sample types. The sample was peripheral blood. The chain is made from TRBV4-2 and TRBJ1-1; D gene: possibly TRBD1, on 5 matching bases. The receptor was isolated from a woman aged 80 or older with active or convalescent COVID-19. At the DNA level, the sequence is TGTGCCAGCAGCCAAGAGGGGCAGCAATTACTGAGTGTCGCTTTCTTT. This codes for CASSQEGQQLLSVAFF.